This is a list of T cell receptor beta chains from one sample in a study of T cells in Graves' hyperthyroidism and ophthalmopathy. TCRdb itself ran the multiplex PCR reads through MiXCR, one entry per CDR3 protein. The repertoire includes roughly 400,000 distinct CDR3 sequences, about 14% of them detected once, and 28% sits in the top ten. The specimen was blood. These receptors came from a man aged 50 to 59 with Graves' ophthalmopathy. CDR3s include the opening cysteine and the closing phenylalanine or tryptophan. A D gene is named only where the DNA matches it firmly. Some rows mark clone size as missing; the rest say once, few, many or name a class of expanded clone.

V gene,J gene,clone size,D gene,CDR3 protein,CDR3 DNA
TRBV12-3/TRBV12-4,TRBJ1-1,many,.,CASSPTTVNTEAFF,TGTGCCAGCAGCCCCACCACAGTGAACACTGAAGCTTTCTTT
TRBV7-6,TRBJ1-1,many,.,CASSFSVRGWNTEAFF,TGTGCCAGCAGCTTTTCGGTCAGGGGCTGGAACACTGAAGCTTTCTTT
TRBV20-1,TRBJ2-1,.,TRBD2,CSAATSGAYNEQFF,TGCAGTGCTGCGACTAGCGGGGCCTACAATGAGCAGTTCTTC
TRBV7-2,TRBJ2-1,many,.,CATRQGLAGYNEQFF,TGTGCCACGCGACAGGGGCTAGCGGGATACAATGAGCAGTTCTTC
TRBV28,TRBJ2-6,.,TRBD2,CASSLGTTLSGANVLTF,TGTGCCAGCAGTTTAGGGACTACACTCTCTGGGGCCAACGTCCTGACTTTC
TRBV7-9,TRBJ2-7,.,.,CASRSGTSLTEQYF,TGTGCCAGCAGGTCAGGGACCTCTCTTACCGAGCAGTACTTC
TRBV14,TRBJ2-1,many,TRBD1,CASSQVGDRVVNEQFF,TGTGCCAGCAGCCAAGTTGGTGACAGGGTAGTAAATGAGCAGTTCTTC
TRBV6-5,TRBJ1-1,many,.,CASSYSIIAEAFF,TGTGCCAGCAGTTACTCGATAATTGCTGAAGCTTTCTTT
TRBV9,TRBJ2-1,.,TRBD2,CASSEELASSYNEQFF,TGTGCCAGCAGCGAAGAACTAGCGAGTTCCTACAATGAGCAGTTCTTC
TRBV29-1,TRBJ1-2,many,TRBD1,CSVDVDRGYGYTF,TGCAGCGTTGACGTAGACAGGGGCTATGGCTACACCTTC
TRBV3-1,TRBJ2-5,many,.,CASSQGRPKQETQYF,TGTGCCAGCAGCCAAGGTCGTCCTAAGCAAGAGACCCAGTACTTC
TRBV5-1,TRBJ2-1,many,TRBD1,CASSRGQLHEQFF,TGCGCCAGCAGCAGGGGACAGTTGCATGAGCAGTTCTTC
TRBV20-1,TRBJ1-5,.,.,CSAKTGSNQPQHF,TGCAGTGCCAAGACAGGAAGCAATCAGCCCCAGCATTTT
TRBV7-9,TRBJ1-1,many,.,CASSLAYDGEAFF,TGTGCCAGCAGCTTAGCGTATGACGGTGAAGCTTTCTTT
TRBV13,TRBJ1-3,many,.,CASSLGLEGMGNTIYF,TGTGCCAGCAGCTTAGGCCTGGAGGGGATGGGAAACACCATATATTTT
TRBV29-1,TRBJ2-3,.,.,CSVNTGDTQYF,TGCAGCGTAAACACGGGTGATACGCAGTATTTT
TRBV11-2,TRBJ2-3,many,.,CASTRTNTRTQYF,TGTGCCAGCACCCGGACGAATACGAGGACGCAGTATTTT
TRBV12-3/TRBV12-4,TRBJ2-7,.,TRBD1,CASSTVGQGGNEQYF,TGTGCCAGCAGTACCGTGGGACAGGGTGGAAACGAGCAGTACTTC
TRBV29-1,TRBJ1-2,few,.,CSVHVLGPEGYTF,TGCAGCGTGCACGTCCTAGGCCCCGAGGGCTACACCTTC
TRBV6-5,TRBJ2-4,many,.,CASSYFRTANIQYF,TGTGCCAGCAGTTACTTTCGGACAGCCAACATTCAGTACTTC
TRBV18,TRBJ1-1,many,TRBD1,CASSPPLKGATEAFF,TGTGCCAGCTCACCACCCCTTAAGGGGGCCACTGAAGCTTTCTTT
TRBV7-2,TRBJ2-3,many,TRBD1,CASGTGTDTQYF,TGTGCCAGCGGGACAGGGACGGATACGCAGTATTTT
TRBV28,TRBJ2-1,.,TRBD1,CASRDTGAEQFF,TGTGCCAGCAGGGATACAGGGGCTGAGCAGTTCTTC
TRBV9,TRBJ2-7,.,TRBD2,CASSVDPAGVYEQYF,TGTGCCAGCAGCGTAGACCCAGCGGGAGTCTACGAGCAGTACTTC
TRBV2,TRBJ2-3,many,.,CASSTGSTDTQYF,TGTGCCAGCAGTACGGGTAGCACAGATACGCAGTATTTT
TRBV6-1,TRBJ2-5,many,TRBD2,CASSSGLAGVGETQYF,TGTGCCAGCAGTTCCGGCCTAGCGGGAGTTGGAGAGACCCAGTACTTC
TRBV6-1,TRBJ2-2,few,TRBD1,CASRPTKQGYTGELFF,TGTGCCAGCAGACCGACCAAACAGGGGTACACCGGGGAGCTGTTTTTT
TRBV11-2,TRBJ2-2,many,TRBD1,CASRRTGVYGELFF,TGTGCCAGCAGACGTACAGGGGTGTACGGGGAGCTGTTTTTT
TRBV6-1,TRBJ2-1,few,.,CASKPRADEQFF,TGTGCCAGCAAACCCCGAGCCGATGAGCAGTTCTTC
TRBV11-1,TRBJ2-5,many,.,CASSPGLQETQYF,TGTGCCAGCAGTCCTGGACTGCAAGAGACCCAGTACTTC
TRBV10-1,TRBJ2-1,few,.,CASRFGRRFTSFYNEQFF,TGCGCCAGCAGGTTTGGCCGGAGGTTCACGAGCTTCTACAATGAGCAGTTCTTC
TRBV5-1,TRBJ2-5,many,.,CASSWGRDRQETQYF,TGCGCCAGCAGCTGGGGGCGGGACAGACAAGAGACCCAGTACTTC
TRBV7-3,TRBJ2-6,few,.,CASSRGHSGANVLTF,TGTGCCAGCAGCCGCGGCCACTCTGGGGCCAACGTCCTGACTTTC
TRBV10-1,TRBJ2-7,many,TRBD1,CASREGQGYEQYF,TGCGCCAGCAGAGAAGGACAGGGGTACGAGCAGTACTTC
TRBV9,TRBJ2-3,few,.,CASSVGIGAAVDTQYF,TGTGCCAGCAGCGTAGGTATTGGGGCGGCGGTAGATACGCAGTATTTT
TRBV18,TRBJ2-3,many,.,CASSPVGGAGTDTQYF,TGTGCCAGCTCACCCGTGGGGGGCGCGGGCACAGATACGCAGTATTTT
TRBV7-8,TRBJ1-3,many,.,CASSSEQGGGNTIYF,TGTGCCAGCAGCTCGGAACAGGGAGGGGGAAACACCATATATTTT
TRBV19,TRBJ1-5,few,.,CASTGAVINQPQHF,TGTGCCAGTACAGGGGCAGTAATAAATCAGCCCCAGCATTTT
TRBV5-1,TRBJ2-7,few,.,CASGLGPTTFEQYF,TGCGCCAGCGGATTGGGGCCGACGACCTTCGAGCAGTACTTC
TRBV20-1,TRBJ2-3,many,.,CSAMKGIYTDTQYF,TGCAGTGCAATGAAGGGGATTTACACAGATACGCAGTATTTT
TRBV11-3,TRBJ2-1,.,.,CASSGGFGSGNEQFF,TGTGCCAGCAGCGGTGGGTTTGGGAGTGGCAATGAGCAGTTCTTC
TRBV29-1,TRBJ2-7,.,TRBD2,CSAGLASSNEQYF,TGCAGCGCTGGACTAGCGTCCTCAAACGAGCAGTACTTC
TRBV7-9,TRBJ1-6,.,.,CASSLAGDPPLHF,TGTGCCAGCAGCTTGGCAGGGGACCCACCCCTCCACTTT
TRBV27,TRBJ2-2,few,.,CASSPPGIQGSTGELFF,TGTGCCAGCAGTCCGCCAGGGATACAGGGAAGCACCGGGGAGCTGTTTTTT
TRBV28,TRBJ1-5,few,TRBD1,CASRGTANQPQHF,TGTGCCAGCAGAGGGACAGCTAATCAGCCCCAGCATTTT